The T cell receptor beta chain under discussion was sequenced for a study of vaccination effects on CD4 cells after COVID-19. Per the germline V gene, CDR1 is MNHEY and CDR2 is SVGAGI. The CDR3 has 13 amino acids. V gave up 11 bases and J gave up 5 bases; unmatched junction bases: 9. Comments on this clone: The target antigen is unknown.

With the ViraFEST assay, the study expanded antigen-specific CD4+ T cells using viral peptide pools, then sequenced them. Culture lasted about nine days before CD4+ T cell isolation. Testing of the vaccine recipients showed negative nucleocapsid antibodies and no prior SARS-CoV-2 infection. Each culture had half its medium swapped for IL-2 medium on days 3 and 7. Sequenced by immunoSEQ multiplex PCR; TCRdb stores in-frame clones only, minus some. This table holds roughly 19,000 clones, around 76% found once. Study-wide results and limits: In the study, convalescent patients were few, and early post-infection timepoints were absent.

Sequenced here: CD4+ T cells from PBMCs cultured with HCoV-NL63 spike peptides, sampled before COVID-19 vaccination. The rearrangement joins TRBV6-5 to TRBJ1-2; 9 bases map to TRBD1. The TCR was taken from a human donor who received a COVID-19 vaccine. Here the CDR3 reads CASRTTGGYGYTF. The CDR3 bases are TGTGCCTCTCGTACGACAGGGGGTTATGGCTACACCTTC.